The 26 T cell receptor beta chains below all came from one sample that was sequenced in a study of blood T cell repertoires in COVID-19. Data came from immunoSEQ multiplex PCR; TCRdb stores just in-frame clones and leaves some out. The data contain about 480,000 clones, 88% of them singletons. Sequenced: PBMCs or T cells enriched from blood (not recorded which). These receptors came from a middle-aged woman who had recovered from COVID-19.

The CDR3: CASSSSGTSAYEQYF. CDR3 nucleotide sequence: TGTGCCAGCAGTTCCTCCGGGACTAGTGCTTACGAGCAGTACTTC. The chain couples TRBV6-5 to TRBJ2-7; TRBD2 matches 8 bases. The germline V gene has CDR1 MNHEY and CDR2 SVGAGI. This CDR3 is 15 amino acids long. V trimming: 4 bases; J trimming: 4 bases; junction bases outside the gene matches: 9.

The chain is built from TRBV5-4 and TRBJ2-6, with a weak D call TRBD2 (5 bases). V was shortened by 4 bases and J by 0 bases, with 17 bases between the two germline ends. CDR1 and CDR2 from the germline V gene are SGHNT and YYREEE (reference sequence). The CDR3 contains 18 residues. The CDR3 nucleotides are TGTGCCAGCAGCCCCCCCGGACTGCATCTCTCTGGGGCCAACGTCCTGACTTTC. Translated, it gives CASSPPGLHLSGANVLTF.

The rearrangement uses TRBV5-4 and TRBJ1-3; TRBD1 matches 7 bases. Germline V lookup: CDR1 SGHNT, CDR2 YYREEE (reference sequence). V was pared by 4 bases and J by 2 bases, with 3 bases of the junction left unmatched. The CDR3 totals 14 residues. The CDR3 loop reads CASSPDRAGNTIYF. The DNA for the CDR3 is TGTGCCAGCAGCCCTGACAGGGCTGGAAACACCATATATTTT.

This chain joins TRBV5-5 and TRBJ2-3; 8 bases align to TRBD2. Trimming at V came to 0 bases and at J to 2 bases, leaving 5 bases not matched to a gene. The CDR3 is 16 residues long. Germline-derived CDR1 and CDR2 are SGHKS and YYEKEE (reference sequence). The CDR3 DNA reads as TGTGCCAGCAGCTTGGGGACTAGCCTCCCCACAGATACGCAGTATTTT. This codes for CASSLGTSLPTDTQYF.

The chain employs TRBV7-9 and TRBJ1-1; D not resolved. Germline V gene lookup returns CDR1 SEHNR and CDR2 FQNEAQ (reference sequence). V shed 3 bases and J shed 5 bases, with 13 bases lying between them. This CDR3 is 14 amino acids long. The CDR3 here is CASSFNRAGTEAFF. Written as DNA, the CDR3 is TGTGCCAGCAGCTTCAACCGGGCGGGAACTGAAGCTTTCTTT.

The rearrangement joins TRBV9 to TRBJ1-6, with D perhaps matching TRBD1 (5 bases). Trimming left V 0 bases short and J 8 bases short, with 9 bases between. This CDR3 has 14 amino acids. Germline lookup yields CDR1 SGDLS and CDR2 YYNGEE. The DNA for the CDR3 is TGTGCCAGCAGCGTAGAGGCAGGGTATTCACCCCTCCACTTT. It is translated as CASSVEAGYSPLHF.

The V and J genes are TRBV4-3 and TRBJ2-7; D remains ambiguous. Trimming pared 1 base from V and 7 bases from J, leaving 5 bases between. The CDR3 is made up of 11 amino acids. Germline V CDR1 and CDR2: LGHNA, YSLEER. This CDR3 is CASSQGSEQYF. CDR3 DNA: TGCGCCAGCAGCCAAGGCAGTGAGCAGTACTTC.

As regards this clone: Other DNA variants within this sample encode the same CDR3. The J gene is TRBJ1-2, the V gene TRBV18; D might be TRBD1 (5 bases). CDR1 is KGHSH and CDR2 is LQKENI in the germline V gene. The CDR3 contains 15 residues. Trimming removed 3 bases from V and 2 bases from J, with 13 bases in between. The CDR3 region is CASSPTGQGNYGYTF. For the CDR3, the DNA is TGTGCCAGCTCACCTACCGGTCAGGGCAACTATGGCTACACCTTC.

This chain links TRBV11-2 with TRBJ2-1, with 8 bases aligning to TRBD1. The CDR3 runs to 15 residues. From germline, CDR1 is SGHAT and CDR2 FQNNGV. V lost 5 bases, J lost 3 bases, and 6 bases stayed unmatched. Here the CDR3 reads CASSRNTGGYNEQFF. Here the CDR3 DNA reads TGTGCCAGCAGCCGAAATACAGGGGGCTACAATGAGCAGTTCTTC.

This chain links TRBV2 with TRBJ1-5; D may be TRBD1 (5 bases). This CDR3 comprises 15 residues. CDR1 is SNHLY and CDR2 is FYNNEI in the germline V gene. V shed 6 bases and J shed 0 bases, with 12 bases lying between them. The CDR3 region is CASSRTPYSNQPQHF. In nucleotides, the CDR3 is TGTGCCAGCAGCCGGACACCTTATAGCAATCAGCCCCAGCATTTT.

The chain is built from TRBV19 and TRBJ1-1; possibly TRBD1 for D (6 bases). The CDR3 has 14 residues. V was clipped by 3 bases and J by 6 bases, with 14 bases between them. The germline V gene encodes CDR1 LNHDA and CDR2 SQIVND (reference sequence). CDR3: CASSIGRGVAEAFF. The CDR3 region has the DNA TGTGCCAGTAGTATCGGCAGGGGCGTAGCTGAAGCTTTCTTT.

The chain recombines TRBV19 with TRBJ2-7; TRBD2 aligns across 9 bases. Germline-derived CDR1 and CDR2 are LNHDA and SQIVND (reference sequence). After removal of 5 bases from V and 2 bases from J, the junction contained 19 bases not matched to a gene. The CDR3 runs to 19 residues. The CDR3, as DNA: TGTGCCAGTAGTTTATCCGCGGCGACTAGCGGCAGAGGGGCCTACGAGCAGTACTTC. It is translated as CASSLSAATSGRGAYEQYF.

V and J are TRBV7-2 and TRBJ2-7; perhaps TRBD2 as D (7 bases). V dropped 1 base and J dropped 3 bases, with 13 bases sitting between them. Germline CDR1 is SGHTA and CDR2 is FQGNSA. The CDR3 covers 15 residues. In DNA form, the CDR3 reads TGTGCCAGCAGCTTAGAGGGGGGGCTTCTCTACGAGCAGTACTTC. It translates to CASSLEGGLLYEQYF.

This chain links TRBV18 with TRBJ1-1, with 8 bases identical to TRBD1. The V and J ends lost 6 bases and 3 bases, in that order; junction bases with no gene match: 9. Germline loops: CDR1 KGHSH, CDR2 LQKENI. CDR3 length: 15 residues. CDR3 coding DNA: TGTGCCAGCTCCCTGACAGGGGTCAAGGACACTGAAGCTTTCTTT. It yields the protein CASSLTGVKDTEAFF.

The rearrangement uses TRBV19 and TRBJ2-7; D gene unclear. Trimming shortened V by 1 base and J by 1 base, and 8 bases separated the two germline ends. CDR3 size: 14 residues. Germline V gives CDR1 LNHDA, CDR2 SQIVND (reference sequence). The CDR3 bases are TGTGCCAGTAGTATAGGCCGGCGGTCCTACGAGCAGTACTTC. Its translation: CASSIGRRSYEQYF.

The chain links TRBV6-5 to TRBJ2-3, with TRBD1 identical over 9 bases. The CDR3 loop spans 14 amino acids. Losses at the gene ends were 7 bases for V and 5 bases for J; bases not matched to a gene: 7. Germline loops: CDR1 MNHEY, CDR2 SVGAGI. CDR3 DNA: TGTGCCAGCACATTACGACAGGGGGAAGATACGCAGTATTTT. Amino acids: CASTLRQGEDTQYF.

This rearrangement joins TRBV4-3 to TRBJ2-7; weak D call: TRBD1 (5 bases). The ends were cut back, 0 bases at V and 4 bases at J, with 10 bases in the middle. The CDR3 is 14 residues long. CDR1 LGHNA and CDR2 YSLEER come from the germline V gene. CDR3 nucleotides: TGCGCCAGCAGCCAAGATCAGGGTCGGTACGAGCAGTACTTC. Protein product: CASSQDQGRYEQYF.

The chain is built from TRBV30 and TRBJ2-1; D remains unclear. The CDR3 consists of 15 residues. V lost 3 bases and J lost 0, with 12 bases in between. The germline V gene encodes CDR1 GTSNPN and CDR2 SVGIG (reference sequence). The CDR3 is CAWRHVTRSYNEQFF. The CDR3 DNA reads TGTGCCTGGAGGCACGTTACTCGCTCCTACAATGAGCAGTTCTTC. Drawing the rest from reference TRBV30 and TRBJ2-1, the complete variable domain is SQTIHQWPATLVQPVGSPLSLECTVEGTSNPNLYWYRQAAGRGLQLLFYSVGIGQISSEVPQNLSASRPQDRQFILSSKKLLLSDSGFYLCAWRHVTRSYNEQFFGPGTRLTVL.

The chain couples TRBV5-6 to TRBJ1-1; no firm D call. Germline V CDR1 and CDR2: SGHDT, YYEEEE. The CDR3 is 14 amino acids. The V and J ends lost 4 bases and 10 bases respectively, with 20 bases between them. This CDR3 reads CASSRMDLSSRAFF. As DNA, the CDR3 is TGTGCCAGCAGCCGGATGGATCTTTCTTCTAGAGCTTTCTTT.

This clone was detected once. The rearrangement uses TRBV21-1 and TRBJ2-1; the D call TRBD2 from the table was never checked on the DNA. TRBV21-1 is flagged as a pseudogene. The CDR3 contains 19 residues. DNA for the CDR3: TGTGCCTCCAAACCAGGCAGTATTCGGCGGGAAAGCTCCTACAATGAGCAGTTCTTC. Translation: CASKPGSIRRESSYNEQFF.

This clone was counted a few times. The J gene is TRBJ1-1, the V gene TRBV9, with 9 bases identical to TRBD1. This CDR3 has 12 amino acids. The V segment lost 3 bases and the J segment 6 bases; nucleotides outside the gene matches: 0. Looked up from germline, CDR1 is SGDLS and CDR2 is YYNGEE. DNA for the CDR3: TGTGCCAGCAGCGGGGACAGGGCTGAAGCTTTCTTT. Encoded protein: CASSGDRAEAFF. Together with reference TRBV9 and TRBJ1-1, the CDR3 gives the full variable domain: DSGVTQTPKHLITATGQRVTLRCSPRSGDLSVYWYQQSLDQGLQFLIQYYNGEERAKGNILERFSAQQFPDLHSELNLSSLELGDSALYFCASSGDRAEAFFGQGTRLTVV.

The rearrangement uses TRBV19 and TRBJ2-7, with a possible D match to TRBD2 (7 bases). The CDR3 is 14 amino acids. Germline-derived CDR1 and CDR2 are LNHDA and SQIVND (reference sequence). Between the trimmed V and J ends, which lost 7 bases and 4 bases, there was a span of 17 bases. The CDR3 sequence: CASNPAGARYEQYF. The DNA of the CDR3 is TGTGCCAGTAACCCCGCGGGGGCGCGTTACGAGCAGTACTTC.

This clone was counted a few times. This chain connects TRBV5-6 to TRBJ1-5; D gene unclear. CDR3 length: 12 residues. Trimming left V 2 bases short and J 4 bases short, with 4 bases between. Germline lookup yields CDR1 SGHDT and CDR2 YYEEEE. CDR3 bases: TGTGCCAGCAGCTTTAGTAATCAGCCCCAGCATTTT. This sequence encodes CASSFSNQPQHF.

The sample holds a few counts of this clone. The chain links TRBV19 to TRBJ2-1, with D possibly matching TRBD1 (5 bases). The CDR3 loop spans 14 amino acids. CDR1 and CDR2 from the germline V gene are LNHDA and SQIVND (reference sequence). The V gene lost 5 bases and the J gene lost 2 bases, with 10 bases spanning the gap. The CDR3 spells CASSGRATYNEQFF. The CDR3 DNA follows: TGTGCCAGTAGTGGCAGGGCGACCTACAATGAGCAGTTCTTC.

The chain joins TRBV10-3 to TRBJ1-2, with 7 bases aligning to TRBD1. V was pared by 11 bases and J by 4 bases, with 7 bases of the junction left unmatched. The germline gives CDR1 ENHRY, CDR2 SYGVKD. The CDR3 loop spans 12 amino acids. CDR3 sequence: CAVSGQPYGYTF. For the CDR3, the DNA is TGTGCCGTCTCGGGACAGCCCTATGGCTACACCTTC.

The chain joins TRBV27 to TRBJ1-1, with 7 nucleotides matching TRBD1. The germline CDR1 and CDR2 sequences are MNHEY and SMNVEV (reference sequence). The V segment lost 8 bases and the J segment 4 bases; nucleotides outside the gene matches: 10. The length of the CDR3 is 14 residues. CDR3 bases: TGTGCCAGCGCCCTAACAGGGGTTGGCACTGAAGCTTTCTTT. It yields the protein CASALTGVGTEAFF.